Reported below is one T cell receptor beta chain. This entry comes from a study of T cells in Graves' hyperthyroidism and ophthalmopathy. The CDR3 has 11 amino acids. Per germline, CDR1 LNHNV and CDR2 YYDKDF (reference sequence). V gave up 4 bases and J gave up 5 bases, with 4 bases separating them. Amplification yielded TCR beta CDR3 regions, with RNA transcripts as the source. TCR CDR3 regions were first amplified by RT-PCR with HTBI primers. Each CDR3 protein gets one entry after TCRdb re-called the multiplex PCR reads with MiXCR. The table lists hundreds of thousands of distinct CDR3 sequences, roughly 20% of them singletons.

This chain joins TRBV15 and TRBJ2-3; the D is unclear. The specimen was blood. The TCR originated in a woman in her fifties or sixties with Graves' hyperthyroidism that later progressed to Graves' ophthalmopathy. The CDR3 DNA reads TGTGCCACCAGCATGAGAGATACGCAGTATTTT. Translating it yields CATSMRDTQYF.